The 27 T cell receptor beta chains in this list originate from one sample, sequenced in a study of CD8+ T cells in alopecia areata (dated by TCRdb to about 2018). Preparation of the library involved the immunoSEQ multiplex PCR assay. To provide template for TCR sequencing, every sample had RNA extracted and reverse transcribed into cDNA. The table was pulled from immuneACCESS by TCRdb, which kept in-frame rearrangements only. Such tables lose some clones; where checked, under half of the loss comes from unresolved V genes, and the rest has no known cause. The sample table holds a few hundred thousand clones, of which under 70% were seen once. The ten biggest clones cover 0.95% to 1.5% of the sample. The sample's time point label is to be understood as: baseline before oral tofacitinib. Source: CD4+ T cells sorted from blood, taken at week 0. These receptors originate from a human donor with alopecia areata.

This sequence joins TRBV29-1 and TRBJ2-5; perhaps D is TRBD1 or TRBD2 (6 bases each). Trimming took off 5 bases at V and 3 bases at J, with 13 bases between the two ends. The germline V gene encodes CDR1 SQVTM and CDR2 ANQGSEA. This CDR3 has 13 amino acids. The DNA for the CDR3 is TGCAGCGTTATAAGGGGGGCTGAAGAGACCCAGTACTTC. As protein: CSVIRGAEETQYF.

This chain links TRBV10-3 with TRBJ2-1; possibly TRBD1 for D (6 bases). Germline CDR1 and CDR2: ENHRY and SYGVKD. V gave up 7 bases and J gave up 3 bases, with 13 bases separating them. CDR3 size: 14 residues. Here the CDR3 DNA reads TGTGCCATCATGGGGGCGGGTGGCTACAATGAGCAGTTCTTC. Residues: CAIMGAGGYNEQFF.

This clone was seen a handful of times. The chain links TRBV4-3 to TRBJ1-2; D is possibly TRBD1 (6 bases). The CDR3 consists of 15 residues. The V end lost 0 bases, the J end lost 1 base, and 9 bases lay between the germline ends. CDR1 is LGHNA, CDR2 YSLEER, per germline. For the CDR3, the DNA is TGCGCCAGCAGCCAAGAACAGGGCTTTAACTATGGCTACACCTTC. It is translated as CASSQEQGFNYGYTF.

CDR3 DNA: TGTGCCAGCAGTCAGGCGGGACCCTTAAAAAACATTCAGTACTTC. Protein product: CASSQAGPLKNIQYF. The chain joins TRBV6-5 to TRBJ2-4; perhaps TRBD2 as D (6 bases). The length of the CDR3 is 15 residues. V gave up 5 bases and J gave up 4 bases, with 15 bases separating them. Looked up from germline, CDR1 is MNHEY and CDR2 is SVGAGI.

This chain links TRBV20-1 with TRBJ2-1; no clear D. CDR3 length: 11 residues. CDR1 DFQATT and CDR2 SNEGSKA come from the germline V gene (reference sequence). Trimming cost V 1 base and J 2 bases, with 0 bases left between them. CDR3 sequence: CSARAYNEQFF. The CDR3 DNA reads as TGCAGTGCTAGAGCCTACAATGAGCAGTTCTTC.

This clone was observed once. The V call is TRBV30, the J call TRBJ1-1; 7 nucleotides match TRBD1. The CDR3 loop spans 12 amino acids. Germline V gene sequence: CDR1 GTSNPN, CDR2 SVGIG (reference sequence). Trimming took 6 bases from V and 5 from J; bases not matched to a gene: 6. Written as DNA, the CDR3 is TGTGCCTGTTCCAGGGGGGAAACTGAAGCTTTCTTT. Protein sequence: CACSRGETEAFF.

To note about this clone: The sample holds other DNA sequences that translate to the same CDR3. The rearrangement joins TRBV30 to TRBJ2-1; TRBD2 matches 7 bases. The CDR3 has 14 amino acids. V dropped 0 bases and J dropped 2; count of bases not matched to a gene: 1. Per germline, CDR1 GTSNPN and CDR2 SVGIG (reference sequence). Here the CDR3 DNA reads TGTGCCTGGAGTGTGGGGGGGGCCTACAATGAGCAGTTCTTC. Amino acids: CAWSVGGAYNEQFF.

This clone was picked up a small number of times. Its ends do not fully match the called genes, so a read error is possible. This CDR3 reads CASSLGAGEGRVTEAFF. CDR3 coding DNA: TGTGCTAGCAGCTTAGGGGCAGGGGAAGGAAGAGTGACTGAAGCTTTCTTT. The rearrangement joins TRBV7-7 to TRBJ1-1, with D possibly matching TRBD1 (6 bases). Germline assignment: CDR1 SSHAT and CDR2 FNYEAQ (reference sequence). The CDR3 has 17 residues.

This chain links TRBV19 with TRBJ2-2, with D possibly TRBD1 on 5 matching bases. Looked up from germline, CDR1 is LNHDA and CDR2 is SQIVND (reference sequence). The CDR3 spans 14 residues. V gave up 7 bases and J gave up 0 bases, with 9 bases separating them. The DNA for the CDR3 is TGTGCCAGTAAGACAGTTACGAACACCGGGGAGCTGTTTTTT. As protein: CASKTVTNTGELFF.

This clone was seen a handful of times. This CDR3 is also generated by other DNA sequences in the sample. The chain combines TRBV5-1 with TRBJ2-1; 10 bases are a match to TRBD1. CDR3 length equals 14 residues. Germline CDR1 SGHRS, CDR2 YFSETQ. Unmatched junction bases numbered 0, after V lost 0 bases and J lost 6 bases. This CDR3 is CASSLGTGGNEQFF. The CDR3 DNA reads as TGCGCCAGCAGCTTGGGGACAGGGGGCAATGAGCAGTTCTTC. The variable domain in full, with the rest retrieved from reference TRBV5-1 and TRBJ2-1, is KAGVTQTPRYLIKTRGQQVTLSCSPISGHRSVSWYQQTPGQGLQFLFEYFSETQRNKGNFPGRFSGRQFSNSRSEMNVSTLELGDSALYLCASSLGTGGNEQFFGPGTRLTVL.

In this sample, this clone turned up a few times. The chain combines TRBV12-5 with TRBJ1-1; 7 bases match TRBD1. The CDR3 runs to 12 residues. The ends lost 6 bases at V and 10 bases at J; junction bases unmatched: 8. Germline-derived CDR1 and CDR2 are LGHNT and FRNRAP. The CDR3 coding sequence is TGTGCTAGTGGAAATACTGCAGGGGGAGCTTTCTTT. Protein sequence: CASGNTAGGAFF.

The chain links TRBV5-6 to TRBJ2-7; D perhaps matches TRBD2 (5 bases). Germline values: CDR1 SGHDT, CDR2 YYEEEE. V was pared by 4 bases and J by 0 bases, with 14 bases between. The CDR3 is 15 residues long. This CDR3 reads CASSKVPGSSYEQYF. The CDR3 nucleotides are TGTGCCAGCAGCAAGGTGCCGGGGAGCTCCTACGAGCAGTACTTC.

This chain links TRBV7-2 with TRBJ2-5, with D perhaps matching TRBD1 or TRBD2 (5 bases each). CDR3 length: 14 amino acids. The germline V gene has CDR1 SGHTA and CDR2 FQGNSA. Trimming shortened V by 1 base and J by 9 bases, and 15 bases separated the two germline ends. DNA of the CDR3: TGTGCCAGCAGCTTAGGAGTAAAGGGACCCTCCCAGTACTTC. Amino acids: CASSLGVKGPSQYF.

The rearrangement uses TRBV19 and TRBJ2-1, with D possibly matching TRBD1 (6 bases). Germline loops: CDR1 LNHDA, CDR2 SQIVND (reference sequence). The CDR3 contains 15 residues. Trimming removed 5 bases at V and 0 bases at J, with 11 bases between. This CDR3 is CASSATGSSYNEQFF. The CDR3 DNA reads as TGTGCCAGTAGTGCGACAGGAAGCTCCTACAATGAGCAGTTCTTC. Full variable domain (rest looked up from reference TRBV19 and TRBJ2-1): DGGITQSPKYLFRKEGQNVTLSCEQNLNHDAMYWYRQDPGQGLRLIYYSQIVNDFQKGDIAEGYSVSREKKESFPLTVTSAQKNPTAFYLCASSATGSSYNEQFFGPGTRLTVL.

This clone was recorded many times. This chain links TRBV6-5 with TRBJ1-5, with TRBD1 matching over 7 bases. The CDR3 contains 16 residues. J lost 4 bases, V lost 4 bases, and 10 bases had no gene match. Germline V gene data show CDR1 as MNHEY and CDR2 as SVGAGI. The CDR3 is CASSSNRGEGNQPQHF. The CDR3 nucleotides are TGTGCCAGCAGTTCCAACAGGGGAGAGGGTAATCAGCCCCAGCATTTT.

The sample holds a few counts of this clone. The sample carries other DNA sequences with the same CDR3. The V call is TRBV5-1, the J call TRBJ2-5, with D uncertain. Germline V gene sequence: CDR1 SGHRS, CDR2 YFSETQ. CDR3 length: 11 amino acids. V was shortened by 4 bases and J by 2 bases, with 3 bases between the two germline ends. For the CDR3, the DNA is TGCGCCAGCAGCCTTCAAGAGACCCAGTACTTC. Residues: CASSLQETQYF. The full variable domain, with the rest looked up from reference TRBV5-1 and TRBJ2-5, is KAGVTQTPRYLIKTRGQQVTLSCSPISGHRSVSWYQQTPGQGLQFLFEYFSETQRNKGNFPGRFSGRQFSNSRSEMNVSTLELGDSALYLCASSLQETQYFGPGTRLLVL.

This chain uses TRBV29-1 with TRBJ1-1; no definite D call. Per germline, CDR1 SQVTM and CDR2 ANQGSEA. Trimming stripped 1 base from V and 9 bases from J, with 12 bases between. CDR3 length equals 12 residues. The CDR3 loop is CSVEGVTDKAFF. As DNA, the CDR3 is TGCAGCGTTGAAGGGGTGACGGATAAAGCTTTCTTT. Supplemented by reference TRBV29-1 and TRBJ1-1, the full variable domain reads SAVISQKPSRDICQRGTSLTIQCQVDSQVTMMFWYRQQPGQSLTLIATANQGSEATYESGFVIDKFPISRPNLTFSTLTVSNMSPEDSSIYLCSVEGVTDKAFFGQGTRLTVV.

Only a few counts were recorded for this clone. The V call is TRBV6-5, the J call TRBJ2-7, with D unclear. Deletions cut 3 bases from V and 3 bases from J, with 18 bases between. CDR3 length: 16 amino acids. Germline assignment: CDR1 MNHEY and CDR2 SVGAGI. In DNA form, the CDR3 reads TGTGCCAGCAGTTATGGTTCGACGCCGCACAGCTACGAGCAGTACTTC. This sequence encodes CASSYGSTPHSYEQYF.

The chain carries TRBV20-1 and TRBJ2-1, with D possibly matching TRBD2 (5 bases). Germline CDR1 DFQATT, CDR2 SNEGSKA (reference sequence). There are 11 residues in the CDR3. V lost 6 bases and J 8 bases, leaving 11 bases between the germline ends. For the CDR3, the DNA is TGCAGTGCGGGAGTTAGGGATGAGCAGTTCTTC. Translation gives CSAGVRDEQFF.

This rearrangement joins TRBV29-1 to TRBJ1-1; D perhaps matches TRBD1 (5 bases). Germline V gene data show CDR1 as SQVTM and CDR2 as ANQGSEA. The ends were cut back, 6 bases at V and 1 base at J, with 12 bases in the middle. The CDR3 covers 13 residues. The CDR3 spells CSVCREPNTEAFF. The CDR3 coding sequence is TGCAGCGTGTGCAGGGAACCGAACACTGAAGCTTTCTTT.

This clone was observed a few times. This chain connects TRBV5-4 to TRBJ2-4, with 8 nucleotides matching TRBD2. This CDR3 is built from 16 residues. Germline-derived CDR1 and CDR2 are SGHNT and YYREEE (reference sequence). J lost 2 bases, V lost 4 bases, and 8 bases had no gene match. CDR3 in DNA: TGTGCCAGCAGCCTAAAAACGGGGGGGCCCAAAAACATTCAGTACTTC. This gives the protein CASSLKTGGPKNIQYF.

This clone was recorded a few times. The chain links TRBV29-1 to TRBJ2-1, with 7 bases fitting TRBD1. The CDR3 extends over 13 amino acids. Unmatched junction bases numbered 8, after V lost 6 bases and J lost 6 bases. Germline V gene sequence: CDR1 SQVTM, CDR2 ANQGSEA. This CDR3 reads CSVGIQGFNEQFF. CDR3 coding DNA: TGCAGCGTGGGCATACAGGGGTTCAATGAGCAGTTCTTC.

The J gene is TRBJ2-3, the V gene TRBV6-1, with D possibly TRBD1 on 5 matching bases. Germline V CDR1 and CDR2: MNHNS, SASEGT. V was clipped by 1 base and J by 0 bases, with 11 bases between them. The CDR3 is 16 amino acids. The CDR3 spells CASSEDRSSSTDTQYF. The CDR3 DNA reads TGTGCCAGCAGTGAAGACAGGTCTTCTAGCACAGATACGCAGTATTTT.

This clone showed up just a few times. The chain recombines TRBV25-1 with TRBJ2-2; 9 nucleotides match TRBD1. The V gene's germline CDR1 is MGHDK and CDR2 SYGVNS. The CDR3 length is 16 residues. V trimming: 7 bases; J trimming: 6 bases; junction bases outside the gene matches: 12. CDR3 sequence (DNA): TGTGCCAGCAAAGATCAAGGACAGGGGTATCCCGGGGAGCTGTTTTTT. Protein product: CASKDQGQGYPGELFF.

Comments on this clone: Other DNA sequences of this sample code for an identical CDR3. V gene TRBV7-9 combines with J gene TRBJ1-6; the D gene is possibly TRBD1 (6 bases). The length of the CDR3 is 14 residues. The germline V gene encodes CDR1 SEHNR and CDR2 FQNEAQ (reference sequence). V was shortened by 5 bases and J by 6 bases, with 11 bases between the two germline ends. CDR3 sequence reads: CASSPDRGNSPLHF. The CDR3 DNA follows: TGTGCCAGCAGCCCGGACAGAGGTAATTCACCCCTCCACTTT.

The count of this clone is one. The chain has TRBV2 and TRBJ2-3; TRBD1 agrees at 11 bases. V lost 6 bases to trimming and J lost 4 bases; unmatched junction nucleotides: 12. The CDR3 length is 17 residues. Per the germline V gene, CDR1 is SNHLY and CDR2 is FYNNEI. The CDR3 DNA reads TGTGCCAGCAGGACGTGGACAGGGGGCTGGGGTGCAGATACGCAGTATTTT. Translated: CASRTWTGGWGADTQYF.

This clone was detected once. This sequence joins TRBV5-1 and TRBJ2-1; 7 bases map to TRBD2. The CDR3 consists of 15 residues. V trimming: 5 bases; J trimming: 7 bases; junction bases outside the gene matches: 12. CDR1 SGHRS and CDR2 YFSETQ come from the germline V gene. The CDR3 region has the DNA TGCGCCAGCAGGCCGGGGGGTCAGGCGCGAAATGAGCAGTTCTTC. Protein sequence: CASRPGGQARNEQFF. Supplemented by reference TRBV5-1 and TRBJ2-1, the full variable domain reads KAGVTQTPRYLIKTRGQQVTLSCSPISGHRSVSWYQQTPGQGLQFLFEYFSETQRNKGNFPGRFSGRQFSNSRSEMNVSTLELGDSALYLCASRPGGQARNEQFFGPGTRLTVL.